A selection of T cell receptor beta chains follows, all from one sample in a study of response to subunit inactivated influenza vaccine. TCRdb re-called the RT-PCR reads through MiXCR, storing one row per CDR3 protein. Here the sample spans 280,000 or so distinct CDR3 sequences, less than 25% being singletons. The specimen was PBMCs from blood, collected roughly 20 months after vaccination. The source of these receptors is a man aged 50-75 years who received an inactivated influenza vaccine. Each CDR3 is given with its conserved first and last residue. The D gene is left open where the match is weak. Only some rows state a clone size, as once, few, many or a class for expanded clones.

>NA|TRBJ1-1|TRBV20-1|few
CSARGLRVPNTEAFF
TGCAGTGCTAGAGGCCTTAGGGTTCCGAACACTGAAGCTTTCTTT
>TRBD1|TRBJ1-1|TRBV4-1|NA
CASSQEVRGRTEAFF
TGCGCCAGCAGCCAAGAAGTCAGGGGGCGTACTGAAGCTTTCTTT
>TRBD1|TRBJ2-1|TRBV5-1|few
CASSLPPLRVDRAYNEQFF
TGCGCCAGCAGCTTACCTCCCTTGAGGGTAGACAGGGCCTACAATGAGCAGTTCTTC
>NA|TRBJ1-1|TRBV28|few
CASNPLGAGDTEAFF
TGTGCCAGCAACCCTTTAGGGGCAGGGGACACTGAAGCTTTCTTT
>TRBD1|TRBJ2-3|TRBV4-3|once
CASSQRDRAPDTQYF
TGCGCCAGCAGCCAAAGGGACAGGGCCCCAGATACGCAGTATTTT
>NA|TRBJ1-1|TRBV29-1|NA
CSVDLQGRRPTEAFF
TGCAGCGTTGACCTACAGGGTCGGCGTCCCACTGAAGCTTTCTTT
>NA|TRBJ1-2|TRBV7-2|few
CASSFGHLDYGYTF
TGTGCCAGCAGCTTTGGCCATTTAGACTATGGCTACACCTTC
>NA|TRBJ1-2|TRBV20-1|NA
CSASRAGQVHTF
TGCAGTGCTAGCAGGGCAGGTCAGGTTCACACCTTC
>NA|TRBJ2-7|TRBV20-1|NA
CSASAPKGRYEQYF
TGCAGTGCTAGTGCTCCTAAGGGGCGGTACGAGCAGTACTTC
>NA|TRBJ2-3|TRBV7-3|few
CASSLMPASTDTQYF
TGTGCCAGCAGCTTAATGCCGGCTAGCACAGATACGCAGTATTTT
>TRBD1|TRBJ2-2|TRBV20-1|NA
CSAVGTGAGELFF
TGCAGTGCTGTCGGGACAGGGGCCGGGGAGCTGTTTTTT
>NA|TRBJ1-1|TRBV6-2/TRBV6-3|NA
CAGKGPMNTEAFF
TGTGCGGGAAAGGGTCCCATGAACACTGAAGCTTTCTTT
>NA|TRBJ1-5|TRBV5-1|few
CASNPRGDSNQPQHF
TGCGCCAGCAACCCCCGGGGGGATAGCAATCAGCCCCAGCATTTT
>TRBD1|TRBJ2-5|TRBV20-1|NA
CSARGGADRGRETQYF
TGCAGTGCTAGAGGAGGGGCAGACAGGGGAAGAGAGACCCAGTACTTC
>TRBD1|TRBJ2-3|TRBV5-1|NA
CASSKDRSTQYF
TGCGCCAGCAGTAAGGACAGGTCAACGCAGTATTTT
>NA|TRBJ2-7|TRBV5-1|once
CASSLAPGSDEQYF
TGCGCCAGCAGCTTGGCCCCCGGCTCGGACGAGCAGTACTTC
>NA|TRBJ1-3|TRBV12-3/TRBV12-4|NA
CANAPSGNTIYF
TGTGCCAACGCCCCCTCTGGAAACACCATATATTTT
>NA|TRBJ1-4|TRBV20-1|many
CSAGWDINEKLFF
TGCAGTGCTGGATGGGACATTAATGAAAAACTGTTTTTT
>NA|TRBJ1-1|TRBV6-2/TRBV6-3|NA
CASSYIVSEAFF
TGTGCCAGCAGTTACATCGTTTCTGAAGCTTTCTTT
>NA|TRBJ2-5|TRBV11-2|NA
CASSLENTGGETQYF
TGTGCCAGCAGCTTAGAAAACACAGGCGGAGAGACCCAGTACTTC
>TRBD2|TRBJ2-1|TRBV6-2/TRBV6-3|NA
CASSPFGRAGRRNEQFF
TGTGCCAGCAGCCCTTTCGGGAGGGCTGGGCGTAGGAATGAGCAGTTCTTC
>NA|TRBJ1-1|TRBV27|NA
CASSFTLNTEAFF
TGTGCCAGCAGTTTCACCCTGAACACTGAAGCTTTCTTT
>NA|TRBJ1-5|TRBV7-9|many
CASSPLGGDQPQHF
TGTGCCAGCAGCCCCTTGGGGGGAGACCAGCCCCAGCATTTT
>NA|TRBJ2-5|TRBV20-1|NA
CSARRGPRPETQYF
TGCAGTGCTAGGCGGGGGCCCCGTCCCGAGACCCAGTACTTC
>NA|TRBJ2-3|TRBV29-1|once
CSVGAGVGTQYF
TGCAGCGTTGGGGCAGGGGTCGGTACGCAGTATTTT
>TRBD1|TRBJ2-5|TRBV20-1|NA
CSAMTGVETQYF
TGCAGTGCCATGACAGGGGTGGAGACCCAGTACTTC
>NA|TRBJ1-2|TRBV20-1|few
CSARDGIMVRDGYTF
TGCAGTGCTAGAGATGGGATAATGGTTCGGGACGGCTACACCTTC
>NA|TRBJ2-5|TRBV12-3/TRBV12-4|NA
CASRRNAQETQYF
TGTGCCAGCAGACGAAACGCCCAAGAGACCCAGTACTTC
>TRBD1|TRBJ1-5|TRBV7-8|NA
CASSPRDDRVGSPQHF
TGTGCCAGCAGCCCACGCGACGACAGGGTTGGGTCTCCCCAGCATTTT
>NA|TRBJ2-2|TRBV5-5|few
CASSTGHGSIGELFF
TGTGCCAGCAGCACGGGACATGGGAGTATCGGGGAGCTGTTTTTT
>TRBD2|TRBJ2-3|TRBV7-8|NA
CASSFSSGGTDTQYF
TGTGCCAGCAGCTTCTCTAGCGGGGGCACAGATACGCAGTATTTT
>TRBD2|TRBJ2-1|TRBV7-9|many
CASSLVGAGEYNEQFF
TGTGCCAGCAGCTTAGTCGGAGCGGGAGAGTACAATGAGCAGTTCTTC
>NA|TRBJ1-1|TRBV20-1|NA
CSARRGMWNENTEAFF
TGCAGTGCTAGGAGGGGCATGTGGAACGAGAACACTGAAGCTTTCTTT
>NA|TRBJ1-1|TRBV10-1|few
CASSLSRSNTEAFF
TGCGCCAGCAGTTTAAGCAGATCAAACACTGAAGCTTTCTTT
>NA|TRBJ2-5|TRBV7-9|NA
CASSFNRATQETQYF
TGTGCCAGCAGTTTTAACAGGGCCACCCAAGAGACCCAGTACTTC
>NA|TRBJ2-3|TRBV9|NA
CASSVGKRVTDTQYF
TGTGCCAGCAGCGTAGGGAAGAGGGTCACAGATACGCAGTATTTT
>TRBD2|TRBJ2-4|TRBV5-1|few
CASSPGGAKNIQYF
TGCGCCAGCAGCCCCGGGGGGGCCAAAAACATTCAGTACTTC
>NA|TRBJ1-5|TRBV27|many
CASSPTLGRANQPQHF
TGTGCCAGCAGTCCCACCCTCGGGCGGGCCAATCAGCCCCAGCATTTT
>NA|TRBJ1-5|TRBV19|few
CASSEQGRGVNQPQHF
TGTGCCAGTAGTGAGCAGGGGCGTGGGGTCAATCAGCCCCAGCATTTT
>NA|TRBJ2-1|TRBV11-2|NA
CASSAGQILTATYNEQFF
TGTGCCAGCAGCGCGGGACAGATCCTAACCGCTACCTACAATGAGCAGTTCTTC
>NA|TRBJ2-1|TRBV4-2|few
CASSQWGHNEQFF
TGTGCCAGCAGCCAATGGGGGCACAATGAGCAGTTCTTC
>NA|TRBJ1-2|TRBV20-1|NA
CSARPLPGGNYGYTF
TGCAGTGCTAGACCCCTCCCCGGGGGCAACTATGGCTACACCTTC
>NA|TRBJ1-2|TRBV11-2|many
CATKRAFTNYGYTF
TGTGCCACCAAAAGGGCGTTTACTAACTATGGCTACACCTTC
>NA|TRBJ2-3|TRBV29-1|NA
CSVDSRLGGRTDTQYF
TGCAGCGTTGATTCTAGGTTAGGGGGACGCACAGATACGCAGTATTTT
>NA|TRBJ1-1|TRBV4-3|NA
CASSQDPTMGSEAFF
TGCGCCAGCAGCCAAGATCCGACAATGGGATCTGAAGCTTTCTTT
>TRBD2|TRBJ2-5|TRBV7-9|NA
CASGLAGAQETQYF
TGTGCCAGCGGCCTAGCGGGGGCCCAAGAGACCCAGTACTTC
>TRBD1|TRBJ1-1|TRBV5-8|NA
CASSNRDRGKGTEAFF
TGTGCCAGCAGCAACCGGGACAGGGGAAAGGGCACTGAAGCTTTCTTT
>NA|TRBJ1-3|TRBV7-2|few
CASSLEQGWGSTIYF
TGTGCCAGCAGCTTAGAACAGGGTTGGGGCAGCACCATATATTTT
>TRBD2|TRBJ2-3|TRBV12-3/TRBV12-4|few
CASSIAGYSTDTQYF
TGTGCCAGCAGTATAGCGGGCTACAGCACAGATACGCAGTATTTT
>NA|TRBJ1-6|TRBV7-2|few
CASSLAAIRNSPLHF
TGTGCCAGCAGCTTAGCGGCGATACGGAATTCACCCCTCCACTTT
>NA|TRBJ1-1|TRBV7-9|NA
CASSGRGYTEAFF
TGTGCCAGCAGCGGAAGGGGGTACACTGAAGCTTTCTTT
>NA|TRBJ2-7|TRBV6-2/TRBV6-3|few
CASSYQTGVYEQYF
TGTGCCAGCAGTTACCAAACAGGCGTCTACGAGCAGTACTTC